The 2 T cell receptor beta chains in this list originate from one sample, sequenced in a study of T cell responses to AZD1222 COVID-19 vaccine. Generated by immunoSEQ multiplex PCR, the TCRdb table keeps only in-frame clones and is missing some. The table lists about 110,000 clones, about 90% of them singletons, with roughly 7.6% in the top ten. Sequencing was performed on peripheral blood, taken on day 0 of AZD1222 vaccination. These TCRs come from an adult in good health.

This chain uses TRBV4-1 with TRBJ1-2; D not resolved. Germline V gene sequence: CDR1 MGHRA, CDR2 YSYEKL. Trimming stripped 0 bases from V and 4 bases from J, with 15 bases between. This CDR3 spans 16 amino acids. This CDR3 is CASSQEGSARVYGYTF. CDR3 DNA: TGCGCCAGCAGCCAAGAAGGGAGCGCTCGGGTCTATGGCTACACCTTC.

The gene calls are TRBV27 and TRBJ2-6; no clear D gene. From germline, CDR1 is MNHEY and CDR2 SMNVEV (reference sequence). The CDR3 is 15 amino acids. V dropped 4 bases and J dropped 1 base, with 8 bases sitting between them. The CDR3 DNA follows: TGTGCCAGCAGTTCCACCCAATCTGGGGCCAACGTCCTGACTTTC. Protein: CASSSTQSGANVLTF.